This TCR beta chain was obtained from a study of shared clonotypes between healthy human individuals (dated by TCRdb to 2018 to 2020). With regard to the full study: The cohort comprised a couple of women and a few men aged 18 to 49 years. Blood TCR repertoires of five healthy adults were deeply sequenced to estimate repertoire size and the extent of clonotype sharing between individuals. To increase sequencing depth and limit assay-specific biases, different laboratories used diverse techniques to prepare libraries and sequence TCR repertoires. Per donor, leukapheresis produced somewhere between about 0.94 and 9.5 billion PBMCs.

Results the study describes overall, beyond this receptor: Pairwise subsampling indicated that sequencing depth was expected to affect the degree of clonotype sharing among donors. Because the study included only a small number of donors, the genetic and exposure-history diversity represented was limited. Sampling was restricted to blood, and TCR repertoires in tissue are likely to differ from TCR repertoires in blood.

A note on this clone: Its target antigen remains unknown. A far more abundant clone sits one base away, making this likely a read error. This CDR3 is also generated by other DNA sequences in the sample.

The CDR3 starts with the cysteine, ends with the phenylalanine, and has 15 residues. Only the CDR3 portion is preserved as DNA: 45 bases, with reading frame beginning at the first base. CDR1 is given as SGHDT and CDR2 as YYEEEE, both from the germline V gene. TCR CDR3 regions were amplified from genomic DNA by multiplex PCR using the deep immunoSEQ assay. For each cell subset, the extracted genomic DNA was distributed evenly across all wells of several immunoSEQ 96-well plates, and each plate served as one replicate. For unsorted PBMC, approximately 290 ng genomic DNA, equal to tens of thousands of T cell genomes, was loaded into each replicate PCR. Unsorted PBMC genomic DNA was sequenced across ten immunoSEQ deep assay plates. The purified libraries were quantified using a Qubit 3.0 fluorometer, sized with a Bioanalyzer 2100, and then quantified again using the KAPA Library Quantification kit. Every immunoSEQ 96-well plate was sequenced on a separate single-read 150-cycle Illumina NextSeq 550 flow cell. Under the source paper's analysis protocol: Because only junctional sequences without quality scores were contained in the immunoSEQ output, filtering matching that applied to full-length reads could not be performed. Sequences were annotated with PyIR, a Python wrapper for IgBLAST v1.9, using IMGT germline references to assign V/J genes and CDR3. Reads with weak V/J assignments (E-value above 1e-6), missing CDR3, stop codons, out-of-frame junctions, or ambiguous translated residues were removed. A V3J clonotype was defined by an identical inferred V gene, J gene, and CDR3 amino acid sequence. Percentage overlap between repertoires was calculated by dividing the number of shared unique clonotypes by the size of the smaller repertoire. RTK rarefaction, the Chao1 estimator, and Recon v2.1 estimates of unobserved clonotypes were used to assess repertoire richness. TCRdb took this table from immuneACCESS and kept in-frame rearrangements with V and J called. Such tables lack part of the clones; where checked against another copy, unresolved V genes explain under half of the gap, and the rest is unexplained. V and J calls and clone size are as listed in that table; D and trimming were resolved from the DNA. The sample data list some 490,000 clones, and more than 65% of these were observed just once. The ten largest clonotypes hold about 13% of the sample.

The donors were healthy, HIV-negative adults with no recently reported acute infections or vaccinations. Only Caucasian adults living in Nashville, Tennessee, USA were represented among the donors. In the unsorted samples, some 94 million PBMCs were counted, and genomic DNA was extracted using the QIAamp DNA Blood Mini kit. After blood collection by leukapheresis, PBMCs were isolated using Ficoll-Histopaque density gradient centrifugation and then cryopreserved in the vapor phase of liquid nitrogen. The chain uses TRBV5-6 and TRBJ1-5, with no confidently assigned D gene. The specimen was PBMCs. The clonotype comes from a woman aged 40 to 55 in good health. Some clones in this sample may be carry-over from other donors' samples. This receptor carries the CDR3 CASSLAEREDQPQHF. In nucleotides, the sequence is TGTGCCAGCAGCTTGGCGGAAAGAGAGGATCAGCCCCAACATTTT.